The present T cell receptor (beta chain) was sequenced within a study of regulatory T cells in long-lasting Graves disease. Both iRepertoire HTBI primers and Arm-PCR of CDR3 regions were used to build the TCR beta libraries. MiXCR, applied by TCRdb to the multiplex PCR reads, yields one record per CDR3 protein. The data contain roughly 350,000 distinct CDR3 sequences, 16% of them singletons. Per germline, CDR1 LGHDT and CDR2 YNNKEL (reference sequence). The CDR3 extends over 16 amino acids. V gave up 0 bases and J gave up 6 bases, with 18 bases separating them. Time point here: newly diagnosed GD, antithyroid drugs for less than 3 months. Extracted RNA from PBMCs served as the source of the TCR library. These data also formed part of another study, on T cells in Graves' hyperthyroidism and ophthalmopathy. That work contributes: Clinical symptoms, serum thyroxine and TRAb, thyroid ultrasound and orbital computed tomography together formed the diagnostic basis. The model predicted ophthalmopathy a median around 6 months before onset.

The receptor was isolated from a man aged 35 to 55 with Graves disease. Sequencing used peripheral blood mononuclear cells (PBMCs), obtained at new diagnosis, from a patient treated with antithyroid drugs. The rearrangement joins TRBV3-1 to TRBJ2-7; D possibly corresponds to TRBD2 (6 bases). In nucleotides, the CDR3 is TGTGCCAGCAGCCAAGACGCCCGGCTTAGGAGGGGCGAGCAGTACTTC. Residues: CASSQDARLRRGEQYF.